This T cell receptor beta chain was found in a study of T-cell reconstitution after alpha-beta-depleted transplantation in children. Preparing the TCRbeta library involved the use of unique molecular identifiers. Via MiXCR, TCRdb re-called the PCR reads, giving one row per CDR3 protein. Here the sample spans about 490,000 distinct CDR3 sequences, approximately 10% being singletons. General observations from the study: TCRbeta diversity was high at day 60 in some patients (a result of surviving recipient T cells and thymic progenitors). Two months or so post-transplant, alpha-beta T cells reportedly derived from several hundred expanded graft clones. The authors attributed T-cell counts and diversity one year after transplant mostly to newly produced T cells.

This CDR3 spans 13 amino acids. V was trimmed by 2 bases and J by 4 bases, leaving 9 bases between them. Germline lookup yields CDR1 DFQATT and CDR2 SNEGSKA (reference sequence). This clonotype was seen ten or more times. Its antigen is currently unknown. Sequencing was performed on PBMCs, taken before TCRalphabeta/CD19-depleted stem cell transplant. The source of this sequence is a child younger than 10 with inherited bone marrow failure, due to receive a stem cell transplant. The chain carries TRBV20-1 and TRBJ1-3; no clear D. The CDR3 protein is CSARRAGGNTIYF. CDR3 in DNA: TGCAGTGCTAGACGGGCTGGGGGAAACACCATATATTTT.